Listed below are T cell receptor beta chains from one sample, sequenced in a study of T-cell reconstitution after alpha-beta-depleted transplantation in children. MiXCR was run by TCRdb on the PCR reads, yielding one entry per CDR3 protein. The sample has 100,000 or so distinct CDR3 sequences, under 9% seen once. Sequences were derived from PBMCs, sampled before TCRalphabeta/CD19-depleted stem cell transplant. The receptors originated from a boy younger than 10 with acute lymphoblastic leukemia, due to receive a stem cell transplant. The conserved cysteine and the conserved F or W are not part of the CDR3 here. Each record gives: J gene, V gene, CDR3 protein.

j_gene: TRBJ2-7; v_gene: TRBV10-3; CDR3aa: AITSGLAGDYEQY
j_gene: TRBJ2-3; v_gene: TRBV12-3/TRBV12-4; CDR3aa: ARSLGTPLGLSTDTQY
j_gene: TRBJ2-2; v_gene: TRBV3-1; CDR3aa: ASSQDLGVTGELF
j_gene: TRBJ2-6; v_gene: TRBV5-1; CDR3aa: ASSRDLAGAGSGANVLT
j_gene: TRBJ1-1; v_gene: TRBV5-5; CDR3aa: ASSWSAGVNTEAF
j_gene: TRBJ1-2; v_gene: TRBV15; CDR3aa: ATSVDMGGYGYT
j_gene: TRBJ2-3; v_gene: TRBV12-3/TRBV12-4; CDR3aa: ASSPGQGSTDTQY
j_gene: TRBJ2-1; v_gene: TRBV5-4; CDR3aa: ASSEGTSGGPSYNEQF
j_gene: TRBJ2-3; v_gene: TRBV3-1; CDR3aa: ASSQVRTGMDSSSTDTQY
j_gene: TRBJ2-7; v_gene: TRBV11-1; CDR3aa: ASSLDSYSQSEQY
j_gene: TRBJ2-5; v_gene: TRBV5-2; CDR3aa: AMGSRLRCETQY
j_gene: TRBJ2-7; v_gene: TRBV20-1; CDR3aa: SASGRDYEQY
j_gene: TRBJ2-6; v_gene: TRBV15; CDR3aa: ATSRTGGSGANVLT
j_gene: TRBJ1-6; v_gene: TRBV20-1; CDR3aa: SARSGVNSPLH
j_gene: TRBJ2-2; v_gene: TRBV28; CDR3aa: ASSLSGQGTGELF
j_gene: TRBJ2-6; v_gene: TRBV12-3/TRBV12-4; CDR3aa: ASSFQGAGANVLT
j_gene: TRBJ2-5; v_gene: TRBV12-3/TRBV12-4; CDR3aa: ASSSTGAGTQY
j_gene: TRBJ1-5; v_gene: TRBV18; CDR3aa: ASSLRQPQH
j_gene: TRBJ2-7; v_gene: TRBV5-1; CDR3aa: ASRGPSSYEQY
j_gene: TRBJ1-1; v_gene: TRBV9; CDR3aa: ASSVDGNTEAF
j_gene: TRBJ2-7; v_gene: TRBV10-3; CDR3aa: ATGEGAREQY
j_gene: TRBJ1-4; v_gene: TRBV2; CDR3aa: ASSDQDDEKLF
j_gene: TRBJ2-1; v_gene: TRBV20-1; CDR3aa: SARGETSENEQF
j_gene: TRBJ2-3; v_gene: TRBV12-3/TRBV12-4; CDR3aa: ASSFDSGVFTDTQY
j_gene: TRBJ1-1; v_gene: TRBV20-1; CDR3aa: RRKSPVENTEAF
j_gene: TRBJ2-7; v_gene: TRBV25-1; CDR3aa: ASGGTVSYEQY
j_gene: TRBJ1-4; v_gene: TRBV7-9; CDR3aa: ASSLTVNEKLF
j_gene: TRBJ1-6; v_gene: TRBV3-1; CDR3aa: ASSHKINSPLH
j_gene: TRBJ2-3; v_gene: TRBV15; CDR3aa: ATSRGQGPSGTDTQY
j_gene: TRBJ2-7; v_gene: TRBV6-2/TRBV6-3; CDR3aa: ASSYFGGDEYEQY
j_gene: TRBJ2-3; v_gene: TRBV20-1; CDR3aa: SATSGGGWTDTQY
j_gene: TRBJ1-2; v_gene: TRBV15; CDR3aa: ATSREGQGAYGYT
j_gene: TRBJ2-7; v_gene: TRBV6-2/TRBV6-3; CDR3aa: ASSLNNQGAGN
j_gene: TRBJ2-1; v_gene: TRBV6-1; CDR3aa: SSSPTGAYNEQF
j_gene: TRBJ2-2; v_gene: TRBV6-1; CDR3aa: ASRDTGVTGELF
j_gene: TRBJ1-5; v_gene: TRBV20-1; CDR3aa: SAGTGGRQPQH
j_gene: TRBJ2-1; v_gene: TRBV6-7; CDR3aa: ASSYNRCTGADEQF
j_gene: TRBJ2-5; v_gene: TRBV10-3; CDR3aa: AISRQGRETQY
j_gene: TRBJ1-1; v_gene: TRBV3-1; CDR3aa: ASSQDSATWNTEAF
j_gene: TRBJ1-6; v_gene: TRBV6-2/TRBV6-3; CDR3aa: ASSFLGHGNSPLH
j_gene: TRBJ2-7; v_gene: TRBV20-1; CDR3aa: SARDRGKSLREQY
j_gene: TRBJ2-7; v_gene: TRBV18; CDR3aa: ASSPLHNYEQY
j_gene: TRBJ2-1; v_gene: TRBV7-2; CDR3aa: ASSLGSYNEQF
j_gene: TRBJ2-1; v_gene: TRBV5-1; CDR3aa: ASSFGVRLVGDEQF
j_gene: TRBJ1-4; v_gene: TRBV5-6; CDR3aa: ASSLGQGAIEKLF
j_gene: TRBJ2-7; v_gene: TRBV20-1; CDR3aa: SAQPDSNSYEQY
j_gene: TRBJ2-7; v_gene: TRBV7-2; CDR3aa: ASSQRYEQY
j_gene: TRBJ2-6; v_gene: TRBV29-1; CDR3aa: SVLILGSLERYLT
j_gene: TRBJ1-2; v_gene: TRBV5-1; CDR3aa: ASSLEGGSYGYT
j_gene: TRBJ2-3; v_gene: TRBV12-3/TRBV12-4; CDR3aa: ASSWPRGGNSSTDTQY
j_gene: TRBJ2-7; v_gene: TRBV11-2; CDR3aa: ASSSFLGGYEQY
j_gene: TRBJ2-2; v_gene: TRBV7-6; CDR3aa: ASSPVIVADPVGTGELF
j_gene: TRBJ1-1; v_gene: TRBV5-1; CDR3aa: ASSPLVRSQNTEAF
j_gene: TRBJ2-1; v_gene: TRBV14; CDR3aa: ASSRGWDEQF
j_gene: TRBJ1-3; v_gene: TRBV7-2; CDR3aa: ASSLVGGLSGNTIY